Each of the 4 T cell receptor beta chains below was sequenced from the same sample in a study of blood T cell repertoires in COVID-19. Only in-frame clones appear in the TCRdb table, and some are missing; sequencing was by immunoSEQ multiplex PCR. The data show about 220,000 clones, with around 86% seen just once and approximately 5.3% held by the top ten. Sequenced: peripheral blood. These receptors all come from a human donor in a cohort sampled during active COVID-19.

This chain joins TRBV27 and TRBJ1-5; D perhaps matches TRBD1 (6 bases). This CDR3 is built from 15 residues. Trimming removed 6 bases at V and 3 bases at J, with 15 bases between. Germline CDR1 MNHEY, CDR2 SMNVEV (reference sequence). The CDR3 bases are TGTGCCAGCAGCCCCGGACAGTCATACAATCAGCCCCAGCATTTT. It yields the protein CASSPGQSYNQPQHF.

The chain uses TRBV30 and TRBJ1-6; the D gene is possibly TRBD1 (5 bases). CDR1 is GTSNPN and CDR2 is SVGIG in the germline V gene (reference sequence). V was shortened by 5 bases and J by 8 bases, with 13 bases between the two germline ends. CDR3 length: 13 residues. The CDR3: CAWGLSGYSPLHF. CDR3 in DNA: TGTGCCTGGGGACTTTCAGGGTATTCACCCCTCCACTTT.

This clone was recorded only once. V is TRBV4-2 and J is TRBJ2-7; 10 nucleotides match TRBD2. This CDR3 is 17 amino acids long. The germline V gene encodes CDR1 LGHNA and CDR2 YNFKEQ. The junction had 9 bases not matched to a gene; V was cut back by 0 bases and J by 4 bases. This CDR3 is CASSQERGGLAAYEQYF. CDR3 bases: TGTGCCAGCAGCCAAGAACGAGGTGGACTAGCGGCGTACGAGCAGTACTTC.

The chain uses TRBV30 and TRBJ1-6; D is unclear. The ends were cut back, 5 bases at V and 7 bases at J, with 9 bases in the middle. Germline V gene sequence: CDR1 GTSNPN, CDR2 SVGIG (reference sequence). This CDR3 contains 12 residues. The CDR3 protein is CAWDRTNSPLHF. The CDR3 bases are TGTGCCTGGGACCGAACAAATTCACCCCTCCACTTT.